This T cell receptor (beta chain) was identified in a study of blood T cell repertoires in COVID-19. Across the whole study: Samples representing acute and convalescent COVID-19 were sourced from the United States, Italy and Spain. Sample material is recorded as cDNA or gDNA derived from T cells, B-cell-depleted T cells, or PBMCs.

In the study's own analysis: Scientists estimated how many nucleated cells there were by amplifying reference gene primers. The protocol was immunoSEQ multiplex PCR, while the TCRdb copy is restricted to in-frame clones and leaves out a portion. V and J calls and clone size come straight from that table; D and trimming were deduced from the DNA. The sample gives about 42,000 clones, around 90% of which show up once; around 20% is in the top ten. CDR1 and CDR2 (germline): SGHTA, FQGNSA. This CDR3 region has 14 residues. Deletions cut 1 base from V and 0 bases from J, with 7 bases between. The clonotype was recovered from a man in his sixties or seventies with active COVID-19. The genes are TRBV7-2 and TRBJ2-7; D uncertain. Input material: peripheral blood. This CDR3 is CASSLVADSYEQYF. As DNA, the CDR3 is TGTGCCAGCAGCTTAGTGGCAGACTCCTACGAGCAGTACTTC.